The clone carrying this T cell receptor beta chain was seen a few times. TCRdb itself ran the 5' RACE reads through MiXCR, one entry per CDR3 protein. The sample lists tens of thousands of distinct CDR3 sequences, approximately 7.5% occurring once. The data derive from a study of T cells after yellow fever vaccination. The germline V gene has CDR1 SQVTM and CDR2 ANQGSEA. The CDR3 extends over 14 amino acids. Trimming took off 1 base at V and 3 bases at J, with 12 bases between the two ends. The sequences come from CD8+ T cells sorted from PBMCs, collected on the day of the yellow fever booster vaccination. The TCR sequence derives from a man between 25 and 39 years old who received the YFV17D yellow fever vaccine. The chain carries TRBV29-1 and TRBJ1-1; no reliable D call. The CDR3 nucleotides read TGCAGCGTTGAAGGAGCATTCGGTGACACTGAAGCTTTCTTT. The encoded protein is CSVEGAFGDTEAFF.